These 13 T cell receptor beta chains originate from one sample sequenced in a study of blood T cells in healthy people across ages. Through a sample-barcoded 5' primer and a J-beta primer mix, a second PCR was run for about 7 to 12 cycles. TCRdb reprocessed the 5' RACE reads with MiXCR, giving one entry per CDR3 protein. This sample yields 1.5 million to 2 million distinct CDR3 sequences, of which 49% are seen a single time; more than 2% belongs to the top ten. Sequences were obtained from blood. The receptors originated from a woman between 40 and 50 years old in good health.

This clonotype was counted once. The rearrangement joins TRBV6-5 to TRBJ2-7; TRBD2 is a possible D gene (5 bases). CDR1 MNHEY and CDR2 SVGAGI come from the germline V gene. With 5 bases removed from V and 0 bases from J, the gap between germline ends came to 11 bases. The CDR3 covers 14 residues. CDR3 in amino acids: CASSDGVGSYEQYF. The CDR3 bases are TGTGCCAGCAGTGACGGGGTGGGCTCCTACGAGCAGTACTTC.

The CDR3 loop reads CASSQEARSADTQYF. For the CDR3, the DNA is TGCGCCAGCAGCCAAGAAGCGCGGAGTGCAGATACGCAGTATTTT. V gene TRBV4-3 combines with J gene TRBJ2-3; D call uncertain. This CDR3 is 15 amino acids long. Germline CDR1 LGHNA, CDR2 YSLEER. The V end was cut by 0 bases, the J end by 4 bases, with 11 bases between.

This clonotype showed up just a few times. This chain uses TRBV5-1 with TRBJ1-4; D may be TRBD1 (5 bases). Trimming stripped 4 bases from V and 8 bases from J, with 18 bases between. The CDR3 is 15 amino acids. In germline, CDR1 is SGHRS, CDR2 YFSETQ. CDR3 DNA sequence: TGCGCCAGCAGCACGAATGTGGGACCTCGGGAAAAACTGTTTTTT. Its protein product is CASSTNVGPREKLFF.

V gene TRBV11-2 combines with J gene TRBJ1-2, with TRBD1 as a possible D gene (5 bases). Per germline, CDR1 SGHAT and CDR2 FQNNGV. The CDR3 is made up of 17 amino acids. With 5 bases removed from V and 0 bases from J, the gap between germline ends came to 19 bases. The CDR3 spells CASSDDLGLLTNYGYTF. The CDR3 DNA follows: TGTGCCAGCAGCGACGACTTGGGACTCTTGACTAACTATGGCTACACCTTC.

Worth noting for this clonotype: Germline and junction disagree at one end, which may indicate a read error. The V gene is TRBV20-1, the J gene TRBJ1-1; D possibly corresponds to TRBD1 (6 bases). Germline values: CDR1 DFQATT, CDR2 SNEGSKA (reference sequence). The CDR3 is made up of 13 amino acids. DNA of the CDR3: TGCAGTGCTAGAGGGACAGCAAACACTGAAGTTTTCTTT. It yields the protein CSARGTANTEVFF.

This chain joins TRBV4-2 and TRBJ2-3; no firm D call. Germline V gives CDR1 LGHNA, CDR2 YNFKEQ. The CDR3 consists of 15 residues. V was pared by 1 base and J by 0 bases, with 8 bases between. CDR3 DNA: TGTGCCAGCAGCCAAGTAGGGCCTAGCACAGATACGCAGTATTTT. Translating gives CASSQVGPSTDTQYF.

In its sample, this clonotype was seen a few times. This sequence joins TRBV6-6 and TRBJ2-1; 7 positions agree with TRBD1. This CDR3 is built from 13 residues. In germline, CDR1 is MNHNY, CDR2 SVGAGI (reference sequence). CDR3 DNA sequence: TGTTTAGTTGGGACAGACGCCTACAATGAGCAGTTCTTC. It codes for CLVGTDAYNEQFF.

Only a few counts were recorded for this clonotype. The chain employs TRBV7-9 and TRBJ1-2; 11 nucleotides agree with TRBD1. V gave up 5 bases and J gave up 6 bases; unmatched junction bases: 5. The CDR3 has 14 amino acids. Germline V gene lookup returns CDR1 SEHNR and CDR2 FQNEAQ (reference sequence). The CDR3 reads CASSADRGLDGYTF. In nucleotides, the CDR3 is TGTGCCAGCAGCGCGGACAGGGGGCTTGATGGCTACACCTTC.

The rearrangement links TRBV7-2 to TRBJ2-3, with a weak D call TRBD2 (7 bases). Germline CDR1 reads SGHTA; CDR2 reads FQGNSA. The CDR3 consists of 16 residues. Trimming took 1 base from V and 6 from J, leaving 17 bases between them. CDR3 protein: CASSLVGRGARDTQYF. For the CDR3, the DNA is TGTGCCAGCAGCTTAGTCGGACGGGGGGCTAGGGATACGCAGTATTTT.

J is TRBJ2-2 and V is TRBV6-6, with 11 bases fitting TRBD2. Trimming cost V 6 bases and J 2 bases; bases outside gene matches: 5. The CDR3 spans 16 residues. Germline-derived CDR1 and CDR2 are MNHNY and SVGAGI (reference sequence). The CDR3 sequence is CASSLAGGINTGELFF. The DNA of the CDR3 is TGTGCCAGCAGCCTAGCGGGGGGCATCAACACCGGGGAGCTGTTTTTT.

The chain links TRBV6-2 or TRBV6-3 to TRBJ2-1; TRBD2 matches at 11 bases. J lost 7 bases, V lost 4 bases, and 6 bases had no gene match. The CDR3 length is 15 residues. Germline CDR1 MNHEY, CDR2 SVGEGT. In DNA, the CDR3 is TGTGCCAGCAGTTCTCAGGCTAGCGGGGGGAATGAGCAGTTCTTC. This codes for CASSSQASGGNEQFF.

V usage is TRBV29-1 and J usage is TRBJ1-1; 7 bases fit TRBD1. V shed 3 bases and J 5 bases; nucleotides not matched to a gene: 9. CDR3 length: 14 amino acids. Germline CDR1 and CDR2: SQVTM and ANQGSEA. The CDR3 region is CSVDSTGFLTEAFF. In nucleotides, the CDR3 is TGCAGCGTTGATTCGACAGGGTTTCTAACTGAAGCTTTCTTT.

V and J are TRBV27 and TRBJ2-1; D possibly corresponds to TRBD1 (5 bases). CDR1 is MNHEY and CDR2 is SMNVEV in the germline V gene (reference sequence). V lost 6 bases to trimming and J lost 2 bases, with 14 bases between them. CDR3 length: 15 amino acids. The CDR3 region is CASSITGAPYNEQFF. The CDR3 DNA reads TGTGCCAGCAGCATAACAGGTGCACCCTACAATGAGCAGTTCTTC.